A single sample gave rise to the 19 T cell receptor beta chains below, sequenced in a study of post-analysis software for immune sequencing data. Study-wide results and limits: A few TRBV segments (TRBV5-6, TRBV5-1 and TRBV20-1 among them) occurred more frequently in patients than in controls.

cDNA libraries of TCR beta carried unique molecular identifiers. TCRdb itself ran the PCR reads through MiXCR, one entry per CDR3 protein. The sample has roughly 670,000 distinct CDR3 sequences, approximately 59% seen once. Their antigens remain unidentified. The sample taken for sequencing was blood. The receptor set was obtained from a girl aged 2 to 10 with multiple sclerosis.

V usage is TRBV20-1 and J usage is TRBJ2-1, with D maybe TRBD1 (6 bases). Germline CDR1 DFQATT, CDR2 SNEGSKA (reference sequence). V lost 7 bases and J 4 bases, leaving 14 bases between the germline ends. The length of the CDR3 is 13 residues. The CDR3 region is CSVPGQRYNEQFF. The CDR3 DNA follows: TGCAGTGTTCCGGGACAAAGATACAATGAGCAGTTCTTC.

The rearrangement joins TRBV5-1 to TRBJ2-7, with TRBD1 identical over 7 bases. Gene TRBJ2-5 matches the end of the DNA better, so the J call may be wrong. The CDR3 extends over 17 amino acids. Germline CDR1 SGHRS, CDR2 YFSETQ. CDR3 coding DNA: TGCGCCAGCAGCTTGGACTTGTCTACAGGGGCCCAAGAGACCCAGTACTTC. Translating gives CASSLDLSTGAQETQYF.

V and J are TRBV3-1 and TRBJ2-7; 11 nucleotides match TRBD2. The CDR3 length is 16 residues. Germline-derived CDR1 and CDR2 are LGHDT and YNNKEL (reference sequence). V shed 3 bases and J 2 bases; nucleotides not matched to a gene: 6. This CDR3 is CASSQAGTSGTYEQYF. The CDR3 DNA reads TGTGCCAGCAGCCAGGCCGGGACTAGCGGTACCTACGAGCAGTACTTC.

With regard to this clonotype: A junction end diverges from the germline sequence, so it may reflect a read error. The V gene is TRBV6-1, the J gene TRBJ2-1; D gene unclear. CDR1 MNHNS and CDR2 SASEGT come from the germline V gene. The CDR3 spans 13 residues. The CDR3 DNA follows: TGTGCCGGCAGTTATCCTACCTACAATGAGCAGTTCTTC. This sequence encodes CAGSYPTYNEQFF.

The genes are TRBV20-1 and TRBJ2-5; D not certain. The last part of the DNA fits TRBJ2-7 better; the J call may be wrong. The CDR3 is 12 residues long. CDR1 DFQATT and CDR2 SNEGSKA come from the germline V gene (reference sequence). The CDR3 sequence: CSARGPRYEQYF. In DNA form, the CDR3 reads TGCAGTGCTAGAGGCCCCCGTTACGAGCAGTACTTC.

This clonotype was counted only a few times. Written as DNA, the CDR3 is TGTGCCAGCAGCCCGACAGGGGGAGACACTGAAGCTTTCTTT. Translated: CASSPTGGDTEAFF. J is TRBJ1-1 and V is TRBV12-3 or TRBV12-4, with 9 bases lining up with TRBD1. There are 14 residues in the CDR3. V was clipped by 6 bases and J by 3 bases; unmatched bases: 5.

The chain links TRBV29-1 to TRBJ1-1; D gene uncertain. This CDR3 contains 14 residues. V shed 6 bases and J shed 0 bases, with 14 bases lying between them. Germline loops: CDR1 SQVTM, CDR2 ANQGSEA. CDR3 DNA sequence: TGCAGCGTACTAGGGCGCCCCATGAACACTGAAGCTTTCTTT. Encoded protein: CSVLGRPMNTEAFF.

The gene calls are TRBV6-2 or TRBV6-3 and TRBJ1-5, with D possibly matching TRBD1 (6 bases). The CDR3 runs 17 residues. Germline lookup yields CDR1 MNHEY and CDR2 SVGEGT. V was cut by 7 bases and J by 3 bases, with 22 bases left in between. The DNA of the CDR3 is TGTGCCAGCAATGTCCAGGGTGGTCAGGGGAACAATCAGCCCCAGCATTTT. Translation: CASNVQGGQGNNQPQHF.

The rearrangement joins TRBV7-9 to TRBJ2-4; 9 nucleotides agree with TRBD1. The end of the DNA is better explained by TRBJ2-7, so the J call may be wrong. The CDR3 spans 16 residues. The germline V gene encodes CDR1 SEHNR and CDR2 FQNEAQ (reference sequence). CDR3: CASSLMGTGPQYEQYF. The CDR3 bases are TGTGCCAGCAGCTTAATGGGGACAGGGCCCCAGTACGAGCAGTACTTC.

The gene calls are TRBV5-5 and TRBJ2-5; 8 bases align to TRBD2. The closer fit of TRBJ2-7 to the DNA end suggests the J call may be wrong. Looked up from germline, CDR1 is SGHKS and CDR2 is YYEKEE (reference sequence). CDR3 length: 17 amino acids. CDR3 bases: TGTGCCAGCATTGAGGGCACCTTGCCGAGGGCGGGGGGCGAGCAGTACTTC. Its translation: CASIEGTLPRAGGEQYF.

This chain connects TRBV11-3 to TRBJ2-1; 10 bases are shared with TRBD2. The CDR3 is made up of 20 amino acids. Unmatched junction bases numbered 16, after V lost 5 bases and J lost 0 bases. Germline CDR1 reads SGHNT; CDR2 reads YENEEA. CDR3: CASSARPIAGGQSSYNEQFF. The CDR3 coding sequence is TGTGCCAGCAGCGCCCGCCCCATAGCGGGGGGCCAGAGCTCCTACAATGAGCAGTTCTTC.

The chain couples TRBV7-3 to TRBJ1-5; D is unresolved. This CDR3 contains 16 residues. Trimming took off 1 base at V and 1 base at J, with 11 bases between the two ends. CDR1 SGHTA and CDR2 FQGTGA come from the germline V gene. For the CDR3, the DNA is TGTGCCAGCAGCTTAATTGGGTCCATAAGCAATCAGCCCCAGCATTTT. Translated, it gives CASSLIGSISNQPQHF.

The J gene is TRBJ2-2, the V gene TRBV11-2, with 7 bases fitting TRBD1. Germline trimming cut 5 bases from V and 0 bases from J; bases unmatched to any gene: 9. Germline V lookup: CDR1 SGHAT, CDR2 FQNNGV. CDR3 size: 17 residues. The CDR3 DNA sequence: TGTGCCAGCAGCCACGCCCAGGGGGTTGCGAACACCGGGGAGCTGTTTTTT. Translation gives CASSHAQGVANTGELFF.

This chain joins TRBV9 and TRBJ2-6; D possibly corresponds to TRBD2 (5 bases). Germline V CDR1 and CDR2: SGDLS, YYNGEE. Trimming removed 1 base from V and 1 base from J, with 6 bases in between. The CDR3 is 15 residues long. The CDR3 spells CASSVRESGANVLTF. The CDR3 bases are TGTGCCAGCAGCGTACGGGAATCTGGGGCCAACGTCCTGACTTTC. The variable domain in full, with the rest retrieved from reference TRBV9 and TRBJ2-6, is DSGVTQTPKHLITATGQRVTLRCSPRSGDLSVYWYQQSLDQGLQFLIQYYNGEERAKGNILERFSAQQFPDLHSELNLSSLELGDSALYFCASSVRESGANVLTFGAGSRLTVL.

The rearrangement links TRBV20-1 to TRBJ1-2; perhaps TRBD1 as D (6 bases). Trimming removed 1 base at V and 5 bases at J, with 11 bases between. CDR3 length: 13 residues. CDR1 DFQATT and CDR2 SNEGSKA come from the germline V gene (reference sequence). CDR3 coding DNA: TGCAGTGCTAGAGGGGGGCAGGCTTATGGCTACACCTTC. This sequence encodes CSARGGQAYGYTF.

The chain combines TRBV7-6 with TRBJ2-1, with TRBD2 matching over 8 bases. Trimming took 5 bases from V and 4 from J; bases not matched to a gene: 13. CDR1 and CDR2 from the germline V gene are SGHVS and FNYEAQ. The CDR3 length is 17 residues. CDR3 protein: CASSHPPEAGVYNEQFF. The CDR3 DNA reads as TGTGCCAGCAGCCACCCCCCGGAAGCGGGAGTTTACAATGAGCAGTTCTTC.

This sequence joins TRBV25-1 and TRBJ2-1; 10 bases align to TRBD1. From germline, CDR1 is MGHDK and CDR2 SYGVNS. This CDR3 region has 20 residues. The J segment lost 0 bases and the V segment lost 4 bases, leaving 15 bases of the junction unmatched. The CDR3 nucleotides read TGTGCCAGCAGTGGATTCATAAGGACAGGGGGTGCTAGCTCCTACAATGAGCAGTTCTTC. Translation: CASSGFIRTGGASSYNEQFF.

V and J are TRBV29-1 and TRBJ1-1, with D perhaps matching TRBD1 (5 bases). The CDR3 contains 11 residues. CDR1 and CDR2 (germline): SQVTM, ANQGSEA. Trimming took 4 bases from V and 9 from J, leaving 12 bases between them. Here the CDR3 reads CSVAGVVKAFF. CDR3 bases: TGCAGCGTTGCGGGGGTCGTGAAAGCTTTCTTT.

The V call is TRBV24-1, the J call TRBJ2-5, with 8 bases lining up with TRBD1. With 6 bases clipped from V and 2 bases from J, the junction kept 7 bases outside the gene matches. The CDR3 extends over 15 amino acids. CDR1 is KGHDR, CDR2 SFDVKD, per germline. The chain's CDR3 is CATSPPQGVQETQYF. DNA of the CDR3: TGTGCCACCAGTCCTCCACAGGGGGTGCAAGAGACCCAGTACTTC.